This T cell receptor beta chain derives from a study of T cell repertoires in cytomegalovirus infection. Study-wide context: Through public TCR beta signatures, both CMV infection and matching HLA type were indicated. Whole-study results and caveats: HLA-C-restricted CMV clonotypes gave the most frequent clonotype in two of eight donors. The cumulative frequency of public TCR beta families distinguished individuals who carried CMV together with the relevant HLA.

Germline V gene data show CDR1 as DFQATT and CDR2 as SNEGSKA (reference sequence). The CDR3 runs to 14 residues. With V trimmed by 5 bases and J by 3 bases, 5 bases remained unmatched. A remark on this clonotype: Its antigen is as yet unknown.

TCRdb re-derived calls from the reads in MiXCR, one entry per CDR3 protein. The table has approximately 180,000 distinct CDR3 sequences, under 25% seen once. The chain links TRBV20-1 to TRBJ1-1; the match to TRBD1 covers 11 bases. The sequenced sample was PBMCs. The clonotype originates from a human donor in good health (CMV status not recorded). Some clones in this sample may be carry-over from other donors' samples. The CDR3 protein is CSASRTGGYTEAFF. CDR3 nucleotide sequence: TGCAGTGCTTCCAGGACAGGGGGCTACACTGAAGCTTTCTTT.